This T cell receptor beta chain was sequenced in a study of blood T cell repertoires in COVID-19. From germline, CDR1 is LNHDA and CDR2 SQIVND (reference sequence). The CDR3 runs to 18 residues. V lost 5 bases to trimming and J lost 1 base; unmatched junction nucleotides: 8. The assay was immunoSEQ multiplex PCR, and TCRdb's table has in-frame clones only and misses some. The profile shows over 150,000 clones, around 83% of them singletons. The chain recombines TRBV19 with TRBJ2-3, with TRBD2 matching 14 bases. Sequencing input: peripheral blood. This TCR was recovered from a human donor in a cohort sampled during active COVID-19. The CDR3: CASSDYGTSGRGTDTQYF. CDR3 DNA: TGTGCCAGTAGTGACTACGGGACTAGCGGGAGAGGCACAGATACGCAGTATTTT. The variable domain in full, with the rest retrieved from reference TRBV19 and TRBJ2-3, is DGGITQSPKYLFRKEGQNVTLSCEQNLNHDAMYWYRQDPGQGLRLIYYSQIVNDFQKGDIAEGYSVSREKKESFPLTVTSAQKNPTAFYLCASSDYGTSGRGTDTQYFGPGTRLTVL.